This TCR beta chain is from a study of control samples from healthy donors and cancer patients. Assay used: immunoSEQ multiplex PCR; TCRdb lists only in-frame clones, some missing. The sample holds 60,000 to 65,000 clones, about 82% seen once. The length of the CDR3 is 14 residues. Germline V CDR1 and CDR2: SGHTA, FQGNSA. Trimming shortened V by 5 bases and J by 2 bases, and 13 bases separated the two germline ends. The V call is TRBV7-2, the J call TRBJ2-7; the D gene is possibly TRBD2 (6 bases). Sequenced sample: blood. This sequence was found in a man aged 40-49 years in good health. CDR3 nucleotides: TGTGCCAGCAGCCCCGGGACTTTCCCCTACGAGCAGTACTTC. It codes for CASSPGTFPYEQYF. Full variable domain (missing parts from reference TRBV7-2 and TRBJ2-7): GAGVSQSPSNKVTEKGKDVELRCDPISGHTALYWYRQSLGQGLEFLIYFQGNSAPDKSGLPSDRFSAERTGGSVSTLTIQRTQQEDSAVYLCASSPGTFPYEQYFGPGTRLTVT.